This TCR beta chain was observed in a study of T-cell memory formation after mild COVID-19. At the level of the study: Largely donor-specific TCR clusters were found.

This CDR3 spans 12 amino acids. Trimming removed 3 bases at V and 1 base at J, with 4 bases between. The germline V gene encodes CDR1 SGHKS and CDR2 YYEKEE (reference sequence). Overall study results and limits: CD4/CD8 balance held among clones contracting day 15 to 85, and later expanders leaned CD4+. Pre-infection memory harbored some responding clones, suggesting cross-reactive memory joined.

This clonotype was found many times. What it binds is not known. TCRdb fed the 5' RACE reads into MiXCR, producing one record per CDR3 protein. The sample records about 350,000 distinct CDR3 sequences, roughly 15% being singletons. This TCR was recovered from a man younger than 30 who had mild COVID-19 (a few samples of this study predate the infection). Cell type and time point are not known. The specimen sequenced was PBMCs or a T cell subset sorted from them (not recorded which). The genes are TRBV5-5 and TRBJ2-5; D gene unclear. The CDR3 loop is CASSWPQETQYF. In nucleotides, the CDR3 is TGTGCCAGCAGCTGGCCCCAAGAGACCCAGTACTTC.